This TCR beta chain was sequenced for a study of graft-versus-host responses after intestinal transplantation. Study information: Each recipient received a multivisceral, liver-intestinal, or isolated intestinal graft. Among the recipients, all got anti-thymocyte globulin induction and then tacrolimus and steroids for around three years. Whole-study results and caveats: Graft-donor T cell macrochimerism in patients accompanied high graft-versus-host to host-versus-graft clonal ratios in allografts. Analysis identified GvH clones in recipient marrow, with some appearing first in ileum or blood.

V was pared by 3 bases and J by 1 base, with 2 bases of the junction left unmatched. The CDR3 is 14 residues long. The germline V gene has CDR1 KGHSH and CDR2 LQKENI. Remarks on this clone: No antigen is known for it.

Profiling relied on immunoSEQ multiplex PCR, and the TCRdb table lists in-frame clones only, not all of them. Altogether approximately 49,000 clones are present, more than 80% being singletons, with the ten largest covering approximately 0.6%. This rearrangement joins TRBV18 to TRBJ2-5, with 7 bases aligning to TRBD1. The sequencing here drew on unstimulated CD4+ T cells sorted from spleen or lymph node cells, taken before transplant. This TCR came from a human donor who was the organ donor for an intestinal transplant. CDR3 in amino acids: CASSPWTGQETQYF. CDR3 in DNA: TGTGCCAGCTCACCGTGGACAGGCCAAGAGACCCAGTACTTC.